The 17 T cell receptor beta chains presented below share a single source sample, sequenced in a study of sequential checkpoint blockade in melanoma. TCRdb's copy holds only in-frame clones and misses some; the assay was immunoSEQ multiplex PCR. The sample includes approximately 10,000 clones, 55% to 85% of them seen just once. Treatment: randomized to nivolumab then ipilimumab (arm A) or the reverse (arm B). The specimen comprised CD8+ T cells sorted from blood (inferred from file names), sampled from a patient given nivolumab and ipilimumab in sequence. The source is a human donor with melanoma.

The V gene is TRBV27, the J gene TRBJ2-2; 8 positions agree with TRBD2. V was pared by 5 bases and J by 6 bases, with 5 bases of the junction left unmatched. Germline-derived CDR1 and CDR2 are MNHEY and SMNVEV (reference sequence). The CDR3 is made up of 14 amino acids. The CDR3, as DNA: TGTGCCAGCAGTCTCGGGGGGGCCCCCGGGGAGCTGTTTTTT. It yields the protein CASSLGGAPGELFF.

The chain uses TRBV27 and TRBJ1-5; 8 bases align to TRBD1. The ends lost 5 bases at V and 3 bases at J; junction bases unmatched: 9. The length of the CDR3 is 16 residues. The germline V gene encodes CDR1 MNHEY and CDR2 SMNVEV (reference sequence). CDR3 sequence: CASSRDRTGNNQPQHF. CDR3 DNA: TGTGCCAGCAGTAGAGATCGGACAGGGAACAATCAGCCCCAGCATTTT.

The CDR3 DNA reads TGTGCCAGCTCGGACAGGCCTGGCTACACCTTC. It translates to CASSDRPGYTF. The chain links TRBV9 to TRBJ1-2; 7 nucleotides line up with TRBD1. Per the germline V gene, CDR1 is SGDLS and CDR2 is YYNGEE. The CDR3 sequence is 11 residues long. The V and J ends lost 7 bases and 7 bases, in that order; junction bases with no gene match: 4.

V is TRBV5-6 and J is TRBJ1-4; D remains ambiguous. V lost 3 bases and J lost 4, with 7 bases in between. This CDR3 spans 13 amino acids. Germline V lookup: CDR1 SGHDT, CDR2 YYEEEE. As DNA, the CDR3 is TGTGCCAGCAGCTCGGGAGTTAATGAAAAACTGTTTTTT. It codes for CASSSGVNEKLFF.

This rearrangement joins TRBV7-9 to TRBJ1-1, with TRBD1 identical over 10 bases. Germline V gene sequence: CDR1 SEHNR, CDR2 FQNEAQ (reference sequence). V lost 1 base and J lost 5; bases outside the gene matches: 7. The CDR3 totals 16 residues. CDR3 residues: CASSLGQGARRTEAFF. For the CDR3, the DNA is TGTGCCAGCAGCTTAGGACAGGGGGCAAGGAGAACTGAAGCTTTCTTT.

The CDR3 DNA sequence: TGTGCCAGCAGCTCTCAGGTACAGGTCCTGAACACTGAAGCTTTCTTT. This translates into CASSSQVQVLNTEAFF. The genes are TRBV21-1 and TRBJ1-1; no check of the table's D call, TRBD1, against the DNA was made. TRBV21-1 has pseudogene status. The CDR3 covers 16 residues.

There are a few counts of this clone. The chain combines TRBV5-1 with TRBJ1-1, with TRBD1 as a possible D gene (5 bases). The CDR3 contains 14 residues. Germline V gene data show CDR1 as SGHRS and CDR2 as YFSETQ. V was shortened by 1 base and J by 0 bases, with 7 bases between the two germline ends. CDR3 DNA: TGCGCCAGCAGCTTGTGGGACTTGAACACTGAAGCTTTCTTT. Translation: CASSLWDLNTEAFF.

The genes are TRBV9 and TRBJ1-1; 8 bases are shared with TRBD1. V shed 3 bases and J 4 bases; nucleotides not matched to a gene: 8. Germline CDR1 is SGDLS and CDR2 is YYNGEE. The CDR3 length is 15 residues. The CDR3 bases are TGTGCCAGCAGCGCTTCGACAGGGGAGGTCACTGAAGCTTTCTTT. Its protein is CASSASTGEVTEAFF.

The chain couples TRBV10-1 to TRBJ2-1; 11 nucleotides align to TRBD2. Germline-derived CDR1 and CDR2 are WNHNN and SYGVQD (reference sequence). J lost 0 bases, V lost 7 bases, and 11 bases had no gene match. The CDR3 runs to 18 residues. Here the CDR3 reads CASMPTSGDESSYNEQFF. In DNA form, the CDR3 reads TGCGCCAGCATGCCGACTAGCGGGGACGAGAGCTCCTACAATGAGCAGTTCTTC.

This clone was recorded a few times. The chain is built from TRBV19 and TRBJ2-7; D unclear. The CDR3 is 10 residues long. CDR1 and CDR2 (germline): LNHDA, SQIVND (reference sequence). V lost 4 bases and J 12 bases, leaving 10 bases between the germline ends. The CDR3 here is CASSRALRYF. CDR3 DNA sequence: TGTGCCAGTAGTAGGGCTCTTCGGTACTTC.

The chain joins TRBV5-6 to TRBJ1-2; D may be TRBD1 (6 bases). Germline lookup yields CDR1 SGHDT and CDR2 YYEEEE. V was shortened by 4 bases and J by 4 bases, with 8 bases between the two germline ends. The CDR3 runs to 12 residues. CDR3 DNA: TGTGCCAGCAGCCCAGGGGCCTATGGCTACACCTTC. It encodes CASSPGAYGYTF.

This clone has just one count. This chain links TRBV10-2 with TRBJ2-1; 7 bases align to TRBD1. The CDR3 covers 14 residues. Germline CDR1 and CDR2: WSHSY and SAAADI. Unmatched junction bases numbered 8, after V lost 5 bases and J lost 7 bases. The CDR3 sequence: CASSLYDRENEQFF. The CDR3 nucleotides read TGCGCCAGCAGTTTGTATGACAGGGAGAATGAGCAGTTCTTC.

This sequence joins TRBV19 and TRBJ2-4; D may be TRBD2 (6 bases). V was pared by 6 bases and J by 0 bases, with 12 bases between. Germline lookup yields CDR1 LNHDA and CDR2 SQIVND (reference sequence). This CDR3 spans 15 amino acids. CDR3 coding DNA: TGTGCCAGTAGGCGGGGCGGGGAAGCCAAAAACATTCAGTACTTC. The encoded protein is CASRRGGEAKNIQYF.

The chain couples TRBV6-1 to TRBJ2-7; 11 bases align to TRBD2. The CDR3 is made up of 15 amino acids. Looked up from germline, CDR1 is MNHNS and CDR2 is SASEGT. The J segment lost 6 bases and the V segment lost 4 bases, leaving 8 bases of the junction unmatched. CDR3 in DNA: TGTGCCAGCAGTGTACTAGCGGGAGAGGGGAGCGAGCAGTACGTC. Translation: CASSVLAGEGSEQYV.

J is TRBJ1-1 and V is TRBV10-3; D is possibly TRBD1 (5 bases). V was trimmed by 2 bases and J by 7 bases, leaving 8 bases between them. Germline CDR1 ENHRY, CDR2 SYGVKD. The CDR3 has 12 amino acids. The CDR3 coding sequence is TGTGCCATCAGTGAGGGGGCGGTTGAAGCTTTCTTT. Its protein is CAISEGAVEAFF.

The V gene is TRBV27, the J gene TRBJ1-4; D is uncertain. This CDR3 region has 15 residues. The germline CDR1 and CDR2 sequences are MNHEY and SMNVEV (reference sequence). V gave up 3 bases and J gave up 0 bases, with 8 bases separating them. The CDR3 nucleotides are TGTGCCAGCAGTTTCCTAGCTGCAACTAATGAAAAACTGTTTTTT. It translates to CASSFLAATNEKLFF.

The J gene is TRBJ1-4, the V gene TRBV5-4; the match to TRBD1 covers 11 bases. V lost 4 bases, J lost 7 bases, and 6 bases stayed unmatched. CDR1 is SGHNT and CDR2 is YYREEE in the germline V gene (reference sequence). The CDR3 extends over 15 amino acids. The CDR3 DNA follows: TGTGCCAGCAGCCTCGCGGGGACAGGGGGTGAAAAACTGTTTTTT. Amino acid sequence: CASSLAGTGGEKLFF.